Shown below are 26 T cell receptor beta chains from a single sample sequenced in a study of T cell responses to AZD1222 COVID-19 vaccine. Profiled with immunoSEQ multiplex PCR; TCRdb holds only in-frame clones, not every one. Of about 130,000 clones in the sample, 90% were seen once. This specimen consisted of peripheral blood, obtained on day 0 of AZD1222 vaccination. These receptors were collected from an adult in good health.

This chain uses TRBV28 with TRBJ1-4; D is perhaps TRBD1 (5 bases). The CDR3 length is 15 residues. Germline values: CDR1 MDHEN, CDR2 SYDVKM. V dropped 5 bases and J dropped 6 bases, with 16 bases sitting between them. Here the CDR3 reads CASSIPQAGDEKLFF. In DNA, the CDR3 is TGTGCCAGCAGTATCCCCCAGGCGGGGGATGAAAAACTGTTTTTT. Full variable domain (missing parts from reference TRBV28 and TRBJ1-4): DVKVTQSSRYLVKRTGEKVFLECVQDMDHENMFWYRQDPGLGLRLIYFSYDVKMKEKGDIPEGYSVSREKKERFSLILESASTNQTSMYLCASSIPQAGDEKLFFGSGTQLSVL.

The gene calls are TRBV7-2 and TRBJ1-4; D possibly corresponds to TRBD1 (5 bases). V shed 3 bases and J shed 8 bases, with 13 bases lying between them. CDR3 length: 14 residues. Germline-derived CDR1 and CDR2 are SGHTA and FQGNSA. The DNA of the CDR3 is TGTGCCAGCAGCTTGGGGGGAGCTGGGGAAAAACTGTTTTTT. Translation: CASSLGGAGEKLFF.

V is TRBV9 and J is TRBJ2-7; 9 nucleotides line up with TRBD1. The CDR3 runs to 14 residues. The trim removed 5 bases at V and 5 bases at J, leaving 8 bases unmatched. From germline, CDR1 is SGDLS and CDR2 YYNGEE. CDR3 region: CASRGQGLGHEQYF. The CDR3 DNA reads TGTGCCAGCAGAGGACAGGGGTTAGGTCACGAGCAGTACTTC.

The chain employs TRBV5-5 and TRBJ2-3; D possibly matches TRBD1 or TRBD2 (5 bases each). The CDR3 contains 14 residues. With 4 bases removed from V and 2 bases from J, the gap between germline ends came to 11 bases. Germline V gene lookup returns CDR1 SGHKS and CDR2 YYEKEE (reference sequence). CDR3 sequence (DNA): TGTGCCAGCAGCCGAGGGACGAACACAGATACGCAGTATTTT. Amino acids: CASSRGTNTDTQYF.

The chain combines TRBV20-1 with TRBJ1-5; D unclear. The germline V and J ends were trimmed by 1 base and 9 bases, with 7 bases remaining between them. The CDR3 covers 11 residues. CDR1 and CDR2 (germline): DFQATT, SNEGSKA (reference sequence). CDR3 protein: CSARGSGPQHF. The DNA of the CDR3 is TGCAGTGCTAGAGGATCTGGGCCCCAGCATTTT.

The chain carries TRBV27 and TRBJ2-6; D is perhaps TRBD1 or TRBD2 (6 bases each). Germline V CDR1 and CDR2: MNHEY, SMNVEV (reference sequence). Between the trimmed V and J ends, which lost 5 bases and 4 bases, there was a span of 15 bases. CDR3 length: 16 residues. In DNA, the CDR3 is TGTGCCAGCAGTGGACTACAGGGTTCAGGGGCCAACGTCCTGACTTTC. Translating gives CASSGLQGSGANVLTF.

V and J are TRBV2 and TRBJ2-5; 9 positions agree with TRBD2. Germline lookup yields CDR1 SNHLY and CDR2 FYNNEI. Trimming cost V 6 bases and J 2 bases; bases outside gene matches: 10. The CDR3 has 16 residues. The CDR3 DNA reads TGTGCCAGCAGGACGATAGCGGGGGAGATACAAGAGACCCAGTACTTC. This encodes CASRTIAGEIQETQYF.

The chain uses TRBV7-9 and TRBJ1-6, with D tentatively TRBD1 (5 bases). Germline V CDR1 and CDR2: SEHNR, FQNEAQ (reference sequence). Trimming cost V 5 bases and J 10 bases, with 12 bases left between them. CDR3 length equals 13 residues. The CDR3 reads CASSTTGDSPLHF. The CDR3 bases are TGTGCCAGCAGCACAACTGGGGACTCACCCCTCCACTTT. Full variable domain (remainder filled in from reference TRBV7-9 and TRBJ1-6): DTGVSQNPRHKITKRGQNVTFRCDPISEHNRLYWYRQTLGQGPEFLTYFQNEAQLEKSRLLSDRFSAERPKGSFSTLEIQRTEQGDSAMYLCASSTTGDSPLHFGNGTRLTVT.

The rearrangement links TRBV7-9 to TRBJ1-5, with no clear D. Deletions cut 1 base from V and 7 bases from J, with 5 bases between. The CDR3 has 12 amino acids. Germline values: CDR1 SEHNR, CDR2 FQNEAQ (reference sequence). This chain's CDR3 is CASSLGRQPQHF. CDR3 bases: TGTGCCAGCAGCTTAGGTAGACAGCCCCAGCATTTT.

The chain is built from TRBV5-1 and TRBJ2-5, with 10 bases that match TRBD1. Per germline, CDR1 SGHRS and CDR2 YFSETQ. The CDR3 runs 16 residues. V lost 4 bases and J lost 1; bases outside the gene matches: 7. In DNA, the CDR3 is TGCGCCAGCAGCCTGACAGGGGGCAACTTCCAAGAGACCCAGTACTTC. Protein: CASSLTGGNFQETQYF. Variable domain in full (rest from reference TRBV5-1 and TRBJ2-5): KAGVTQTPRYLIKTRGQQVTLSCSPISGHRSVSWYQQTPGQGLQFLFEYFSETQRNKGNFPGRFSGRQFSNSRSEMNVSTLELGDSALYLCASSLTGGNFQETQYFGPGTRLLVL.

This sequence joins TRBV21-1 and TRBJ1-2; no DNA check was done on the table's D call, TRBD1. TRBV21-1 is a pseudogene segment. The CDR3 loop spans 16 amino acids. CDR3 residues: CASSRTGGPGNYGYTF. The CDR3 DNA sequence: TGTGCCAGCAGCAGGACAGGGGGCCCAGGTAACTATGGCTACACCTTC.

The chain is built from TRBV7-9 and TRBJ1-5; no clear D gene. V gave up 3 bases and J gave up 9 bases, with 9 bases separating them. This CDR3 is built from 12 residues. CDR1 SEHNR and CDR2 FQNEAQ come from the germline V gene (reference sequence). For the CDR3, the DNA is TGTGCCAGCAGCTTGAACGGCGGGCCCCAGCATTTT. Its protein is CASSLNGGPQHF.

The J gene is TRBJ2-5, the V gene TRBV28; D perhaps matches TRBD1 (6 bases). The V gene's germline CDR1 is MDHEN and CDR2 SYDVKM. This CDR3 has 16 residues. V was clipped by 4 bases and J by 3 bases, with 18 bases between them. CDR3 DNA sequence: TGTGCCAGCAGTTCAGGGGCCCTGGGATATGAAGAGACCCAGTACTTC. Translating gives CASSSGALGYEETQYF.

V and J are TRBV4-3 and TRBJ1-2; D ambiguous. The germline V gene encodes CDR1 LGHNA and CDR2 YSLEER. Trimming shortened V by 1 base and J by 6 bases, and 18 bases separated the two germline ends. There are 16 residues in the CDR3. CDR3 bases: TGCGCCAGCAGCCAAGCTCGGAGGGTAGACCCTAATGGCTACACCTTC. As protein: CASSQARRVDPNGYTF.

DNA for the CDR3: TGTGCCAGCAGCCCGGGATTTCAAACCTACAATGAGCAGTTCTTC. It translates to CASSPGFQTYNEQFF. The rearrangement joins TRBV5-6 to TRBJ2-1, with a tentative D call TRBD2 (5 bases). V lost 4 bases to trimming and J lost 2 bases, with 13 bases between them. The CDR3 consists of 15 residues. The germline V gene encodes CDR1 SGHDT and CDR2 YYEEEE.

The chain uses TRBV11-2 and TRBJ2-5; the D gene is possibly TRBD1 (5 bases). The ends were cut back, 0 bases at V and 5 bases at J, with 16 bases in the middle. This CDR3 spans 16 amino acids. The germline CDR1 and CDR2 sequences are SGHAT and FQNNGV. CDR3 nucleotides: TGTGCCAGCAGCTTAGAGGGCGCGAAAGGGGTGGAGACCCAGTACTTC. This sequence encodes CASSLEGAKGVETQYF.

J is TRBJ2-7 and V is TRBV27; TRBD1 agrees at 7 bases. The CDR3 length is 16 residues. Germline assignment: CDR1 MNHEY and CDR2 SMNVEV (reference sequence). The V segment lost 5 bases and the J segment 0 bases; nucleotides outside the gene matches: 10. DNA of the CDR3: TGTGCCAGCAGTCCCCTTCCCCGGGACAGCTCCTACGAGCAGTACTTC. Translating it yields CASSPLPRDSSYEQYF.

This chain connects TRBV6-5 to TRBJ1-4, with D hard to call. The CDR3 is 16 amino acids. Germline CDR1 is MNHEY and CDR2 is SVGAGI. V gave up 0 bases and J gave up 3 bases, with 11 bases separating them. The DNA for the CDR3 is TGTGCCAGCAGTTACTCCCGGGTTTTGGCTAATGAAAAACTGTTTTTT. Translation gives CASSYSRVLANEKLFF.

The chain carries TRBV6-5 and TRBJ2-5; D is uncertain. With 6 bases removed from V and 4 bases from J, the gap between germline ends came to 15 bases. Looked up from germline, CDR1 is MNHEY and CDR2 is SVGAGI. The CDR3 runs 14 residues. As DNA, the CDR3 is TGTGCCAGCAGGTATACGACAAGTCGAGAGACCCAGTACTTC. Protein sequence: CASRYTTSRETQYF.

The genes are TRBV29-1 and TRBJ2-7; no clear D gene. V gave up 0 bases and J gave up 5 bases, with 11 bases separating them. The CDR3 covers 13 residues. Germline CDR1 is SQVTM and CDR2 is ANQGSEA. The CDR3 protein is CSVEDRSGNEQYF. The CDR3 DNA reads TGCAGCGTTGAAGATCGTTCAGGCAACGAGCAGTACTTC.

The CDR3 is CASNPTPGTGMYF. CDR3 sequence (DNA): TGTGCCAGCAACCCTACTCCCGGGACAGGCATGTACTTC. The chain joins TRBV6-5 to TRBJ2-7; 8 bases are shared with TRBD1. Germline CDR1 reads MNHEY; CDR2 reads SVGAGI. Unmatched junction bases numbered 14, after V lost 7 bases and J lost 12 bases. CDR3 length equals 13 residues.

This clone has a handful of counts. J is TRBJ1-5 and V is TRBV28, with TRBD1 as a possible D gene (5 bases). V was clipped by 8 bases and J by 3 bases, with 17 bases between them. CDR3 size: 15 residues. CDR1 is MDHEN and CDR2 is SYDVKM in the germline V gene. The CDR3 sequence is CASRSGVLANQPQHF. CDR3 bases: TGTGCCAGCCGCTCGGGGGTATTAGCCAATCAGCCCCAGCATTTT.

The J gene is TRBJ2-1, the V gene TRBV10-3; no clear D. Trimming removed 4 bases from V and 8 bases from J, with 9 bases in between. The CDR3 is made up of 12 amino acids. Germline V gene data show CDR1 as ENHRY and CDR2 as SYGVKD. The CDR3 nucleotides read TGTGCCATCAGTGTCAGTGAACATGAGCAGTTCTTC. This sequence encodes CAISVSEHEQFF.

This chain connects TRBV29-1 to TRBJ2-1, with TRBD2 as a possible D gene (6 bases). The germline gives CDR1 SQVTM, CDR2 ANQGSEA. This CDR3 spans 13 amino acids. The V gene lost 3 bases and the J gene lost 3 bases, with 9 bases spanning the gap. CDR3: CSVEGGDYNEQFF. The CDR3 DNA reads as TGCAGCGTTGAGGGGGGTGACTACAATGAGCAGTTCTTC.

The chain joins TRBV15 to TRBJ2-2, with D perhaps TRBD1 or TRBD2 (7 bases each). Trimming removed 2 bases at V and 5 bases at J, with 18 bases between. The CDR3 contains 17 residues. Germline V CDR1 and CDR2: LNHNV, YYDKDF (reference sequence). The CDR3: CATSRPGGGEGTGELFF. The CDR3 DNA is TGTGCCACCAGCAGACCAGGGGGAGGGGAGGGGACCGGGGAGCTGTTTTTT.

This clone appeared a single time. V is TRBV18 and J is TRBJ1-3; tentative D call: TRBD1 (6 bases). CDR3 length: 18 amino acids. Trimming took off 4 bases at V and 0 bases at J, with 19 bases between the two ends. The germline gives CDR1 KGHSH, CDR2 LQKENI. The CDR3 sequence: CASSLYDRTESSGNTIYF. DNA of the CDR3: TGTGCCAGCTCACTTTACGACCGGACAGAAAGCTCTGGAAACACCATATATTTT.